This T cell receptor (beta chain) is from a study of blood T cells in healthy people across ages (dated by TCRdb to about 2015). Turning to the overall study: Template switching captured roughly one uniquely barcoded TCR beta cDNA molecule per two T cells in model experiments. The study measured age-related changes in TCR beta repertoire diversity using deep sequencing normalized with unique cDNA molecular identifiers. The donors were divided into four age groups: young (average approximately 17 years), middle-aged (around 41), aged (about 56) and long-lived (82). Two additional independent replicas of 1 million unique cDNA reads from the same blood draw were analyzed for two donors (one aged 18 to 30 and one aged 80 or older).

The donors were roughly 38 Caucasian individuals from Russia, aged roughly 6 to 100 years, who were systemically healthy. Each donor gave ten milliliters of peripheral blood, drawn into EDTA-treated Vacutainer tubes. Ficoll-Paque density-gradient centrifugation was used to isolate PBMCs, with at least 6.5 million obtained per sample. Trizol reagent was used to extract total RNA from the PBMCs, yielding at least 5 micrograms per sample. For every donor, an aliquot of PBMCs went through flow cytometry to measure the percentages of naive CD45RAhigh/CD27high T cells. With regard to this clonotype: No antigen is known for it. One base away there is no much larger clone; base qualities are not given.

Beyond this particular receptor, the publication reports: Observed TCR beta diversity per million T cells fell roughly linearly with age, and a significant reduction was already apparent by age roughly 41. Compared with the aged group, more naive CD4+ T cells, fewer expanded clones and increased TCR diversity were shown by the long-lived group, suggesting age selection. Bulk unsorted PBMC profiling prevented conclusive comparison of naive and antigen-experienced compartments. Because donor CMV infection status was unknown, age-related changes in expanded clonotypes were potentially confounded. Total diversity estimates from one million sequenced T cells were considered lower bounds and underestimates. A strong correlation was found between observed TCR beta diversity and the percentage of naive T cells measured by flow cytometry.

The library came from 5' RACE. The instrument was an Illumina HiSeq 2500. A second PCR of roughly 7 to 11 cycles was performed with a sample-barcoded 5' primer and a J-beta primer mix. A unique molecular identifier was introduced onto each TCR beta cDNA molecule by a template-switch 5' adaptor carrying 12 random nucleotides. Each sample yielded at least 3 million CDR3-containing paired-end reads. First-strand cDNA synthesis was performed from all RNA using the Mint cDNA synthesis kit, with priming by a TRBC-specific oligonucleotide. After uracil-DNA glycosylase treatment, a first 18-cycle PCR used universal primers M1SS and BC2_uni_R on all cDNA. The paper's processing steps were these. For normalization, 1 million high-quality reads were randomly selected from each sample, with every read carrying a distinct molecular identifier. Instead of being binned into consensus sequences, reads that shared molecular identifiers were thrown out. MiTCR, set to a Q25 quality threshold and the strictest error-elimination algorithm, was used for CDR3 identification, clonotype clustering and error correction. A nonparametric unseen species model using Euler transformation provided a lower-bound estimate of total TCR beta diversity. TCRdb's own reprocessing of the public reads used fastp at Q25 and MiXCR and kept productive beta chains. Duplicate CDR3 protein sequences are folded into a single record with the most common DNA and genes. Here the V and J calls rest on TCRdb's processing, not on the authors' analysis. A total of roughly 1 million distinct CDR3 sequences appear in this sample, around 27% of them only once. The ten most abundant clones make up approximately 0.79% of the sample.

The CDR3 covers 16 residues, taking in both the cysteine and the phenylalanine. Only the CDR3 portion is preserved as DNA: 48 bases, with reading frame beginning at the first base. V and J lose 0 bases and 4 bases, and a span of 15 bases separates them. CDR1 and CDR2 (LGHNA, YSLEER) derive from the germline V gene. In addition, the sample was reused for a study of T cells of mothers and their children. The second investigation adds: Nine systemically healthy Caucasian individuals served as donors, namely three mothers together with their six children. cDNA synthesis consumed the entire amount of extracted RNA, loaded at 1.5 ug RNA in each 15 ul reaction. In the second PCR, the M1S primer introduced both the sample barcodes and 2-4 random nucleotides. Each mother yielded over 9.5 million TCR beta CDR3 reads and each child 3 million to 3.5 million reads. Thymic selection shapes the output of TCR recombination in a similar way in related and unrelated pairs, and inherited differences have a minor effect. Related mother-child pairs always showed normalized repertoire overlap that was slightly higher than in unrelated mother-child pairs, though the difference was never significant. With a sensitivity of about 100 clones per million clonotypes, no persistent microchimeric T cell clones were detected. The study used deep NGS to compare TCR beta repertoires of mothers and children, seeking features distinguishing related mother-child pairs from unrelated individuals. The mean age was 40 +/- 4 years for the mothers and around 11 +/- 4 years for the children. Libraries were sequenced on Illumina HiSeq 2000 with 100+100 nt paired-end reads after adapter ligation with NEBNext reagents. Mother and child libraries were prepared a month apart and sequenced in separate runs to prevent cross-contamination. Each donor had between about 450,000 and 2,300,000 distinct TCR beta clonotypes identified. Naive TCR beta clonotypes were estimated from low-frequency clonotypes matched to each donor's FACS-determined naive share, without sorting.

Sequencing was carried out using blood. The chain was built from TRBV4-3 and TRBJ1-1; a weak D assignment points to TRBD1 (5 bases agree). This receptor was taken from a girl aged 2 to 10 in good health. This receptor carries the CDR3 CASSQDLGARGTEAFF. The nucleotide sequence is given as TGCGCCAGCAGCCAAGATCTTGGGGCCCGCGGCACTGAAGCTTTCTTT.